This record looks at one T cell receptor (beta chain) sequence and its context. V lost 3 bases to trimming and J lost 0 bases; unmatched junction nucleotides: 5. This CDR3 has 16 amino acids. CDR1 and CDR2 from the germline V gene are SGHTA and FQGNSA. The sample comes from a study of blood T cell repertoires in COVID-19. Study at large: PBMCs, B-cell-depleted T cells, or T cells provided the cDNA or gDNA that made up the material.

Assay used: immunoSEQ multiplex PCR; TCRdb lists only in-frame clones, some missing. The sample shows about 300,000 clones, 85% of them seen only once. Participants, about 18 to 90 years old, spanned fewer than 30 US areas. This sequence originates from a woman aged 45-60 years who had recovered from COVID-19. The specimen was PBMCs or T cells enriched from blood (not recorded which). The chain combines TRBV7-2 with TRBJ2-1; 7 nucleotides match TRBD1. CDR3 protein: CASSFQGELSYNEQFF. CDR3 nucleotides: TGTGCCAGCAGCTTCCAGGGGGAACTCTCCTACAATGAGCAGTTCTTC.